This section outlines one TCR beta chain sequence together with its context. Which antigen it targets is not known. No quality values exist for individual bases; no much larger clone is one base distant. Collaborating institutions collected whole blood in K2EDTA tubes following their own protocols. Collaborator samples were shipped for TCRbeta analysis as frozen whole blood, isolated PBMCs, or DNA extracted from either sample type. These data come from a study of blood T cell repertoires in COVID-19 (dated by TCRdb to the early 2020s). Looking at the study overall: Samples covering the acute and convalescent phases of COVID-19 were provided by collaborators in the United States, Italy and Spain. HLA class I and class II types, where available, came from metadata supplied by the sample provider rather than from assay-based typing. Deeply sampled blood TCRbeta repertoires from subjects exposed to, actively infected with, or recovered from COVID-19 were included in the dataset. A freely available public database, intended as a resource for researchers studying the immune response to SARS-CoV-2, is where the repertoires were released. The samples were drawn from the first 160 participants of the ongoing ImmuneRACE study and from some 1,300 subjects provided by 6 global collaborators. A de-identified subject ID, COVID-19 status, age in years and sex were almost always included in the sample metadata. The material from the prospective study consisted of cDNA or gDNA derived from T cells, B-cell-depleted T cells, or PBMCs.

Results the study describes overall, beyond this receptor: The amount of clinical and demographic metadata varied by source and participant and was provided uncurated.

TCRbeta CDR3 regions were amplified from genomic DNA by means of the immunoSEQ Assay, a bias-controlled multiplex PCR. In the source study's methods: The number of nucleated cells in each sample was estimated from the amplification of reference gene primers within the assay. Sequence reads were collapsed and filtered to measure the absolute abundance of every unique TCRbeta CDR3 rearrangement. For each sample, productive Simpson clonality was calculated as the square root of Simpson's diversity index over productive rearrangements. As stored in TCRdb, this immuneACCESS dataset retains in-frame rearrangements with V and J assigned. A fraction of the clones does not appear; measured against another copy, unresolved V genes explain less than half of the discrepancy, and the remainder lacks a known reason. V, J and clone size are taken as reported in that table, and D and trimming were inferred from the DNA itself. The sample table records around 68,000 clones; around 90% of these occur just once. Clones ranked in the top ten supply around 6.7% of the sample.

The TCR sequence derives from a woman aged 45-59 years with acute or convalescent COVID-19. Specimen: peripheral blood.

At the DNA level, the sequence is TGCGCCAGCAGCAAAGGGACAGGGAACACTGAAGCTTTCTTT. Translation gives CASSKGTGNTEAFF. Recombination connected TRBV5-1 to TRBJ1-1; 8 central bases correspond to TRBD1. Taken from the germline V gene, the CDR1 and CDR2 loops are SGHRS and YFSETQ. V has 4 bases trimmed and J has 1 base trimmed; junction bases matching no gene number 3. The CDR3, from cysteine to phenylalanine, totals 14 residues. Just CDR3 DNA is preserved here, 42 bases in frame from base 1.